These 31 T cell receptor beta chains came from one sample sequenced in a study of glioma-infiltrating T cells after dendritic cell vaccination. Method: immunoSEQ multiplex PCR; TCRdb's copy keeps in-frame clones and lacks some. The sample has 85,000 to 95,000 clones, 85% to 90% seen once. Sample: blood, taken before dendritic cell vaccination. The receptors were gathered from a human donor with glioblastoma.

The chain joins TRBV5-1 to TRBJ2-7; possibly TRBD1 for D (6 bases). CDR1 and CDR2 (germline): SGHRS, YFSETQ. The CDR3 contains 15 residues. V lost 0 bases to trimming and J lost 2 bases, with 12 bases between them. CDR3 nucleotide sequence: TGCGCCAGCAGCTTGGGACAGGTAGGGCCCTACGAGCAGTACTTC. Protein sequence: CASSLGQVGPYEQYF.

This chain joins TRBV7-2 and TRBJ2-5; TRBD2 matches 11 bases. Germline-derived CDR1 and CDR2 are SGHTA and FQGNSA. The CDR3 covers 15 residues. The V segment lost 3 bases and the J segment 3 bases; nucleotides outside the gene matches: 3. In nucleotides, the CDR3 is TGTGCCAGCAGCTTCCAACTAGCGGGGGAAGAGACCCAGTACTTC. This codes for CASSFQLAGEETQYF.

This chain connects TRBV7-6 to TRBJ2-1; 11 bases map to TRBD2. Germline V gives CDR1 SGHVS, CDR2 FNYEAQ. This CDR3 has 16 amino acids. J gave up 5 bases and V 5 bases, and 8 bases lay outside the gene matches. The CDR3 DNA is TGTGCCAGCAGCCGCCTGACTAGCGGGGACAACAATGAGCAGTTCTTC. This sequence encodes CASSRLTSGDNNEQFF.

This chain links TRBV9 with TRBJ1-2; D is possibly TRBD1 (6 bases). V lost 3 bases and J lost 7, with 10 bases in between. Per germline, CDR1 SGDLS and CDR2 YYNGEE. The CDR3 is 12 amino acids. The CDR3 here is CASSGGGGGYTF. CDR3 DNA sequence: TGTGCCAGCAGCGGGGGGGGCGGTGGCTACACCTTC.

The chain combines TRBV25-1 with TRBJ2-3; 11 bases fit TRBD2. This CDR3 contains 15 residues. V gave up 4 bases and J gave up 4 bases; unmatched junction bases: 4. Per the germline V gene, CDR1 is MGHDK and CDR2 is SYGVNS. In DNA, the CDR3 is TGTGCCAGCAGTGGACTAGCGGGGCGGGCAGATACGCAGTATTTT. Residues: CASSGLAGRADTQYF. The full variable domain, rest sourced from reference TRBV25-1 and TRBJ2-3, is EADIYQTPRYLVIGTGKKITLECSQTMGHDKMYWYQQDPGMELHLIHYSYGVNSTEKGDLSSESTVSRIRTEHFPLTLESARPSHTSQYLCASSGLAGRADTQYFGPGTRLTVL.

The count of this clone is one. J is TRBJ2-1 and V is TRBV18; no clear D gene. The CDR3 has 13 amino acids. Trimming cost V 2 bases and J 10 bases, with 12 bases left between them. Germline CDR1 is KGHSH and CDR2 is LQKENI. The CDR3 reads CASSPNERLEQFF. As DNA, the CDR3 is TGTGCCAGCTCACCAAACGAACGTCTAGAGCAGTTCTTC.

This chain connects TRBV29-1 to TRBJ2-1, with D perhaps TRBD2 (6 bases). The CDR3 spans 15 residues. Germline V lookup: CDR1 SQVTM, CDR2 ANQGSEA. V lost 6 bases to trimming and J lost 7 bases, with 22 bases between them. CDR3 nucleotides: TGCAGCGTCGTCGCATTACTGGGGAGGAATAATGAGCAGTTCTTC. Translation gives CSVVALLGRNNEQFF.

The rearrangement uses TRBV5-1 and TRBJ2-2; D is unresolved. The length of the CDR3 is 15 residues. CDR1 is SGHRS, CDR2 YFSETQ, per germline. V was cut by 0 bases and J by 3 bases, with 9 bases left in between. CDR3 DNA sequence: TGCGCCAGCAGCTTGGACCGGTCGGACACCGGGGAGCTGTTTTTT. Residues: CASSLDRSDTGELFF.

This sequence joins TRBV16 and TRBJ1-5; 7 bases line up with TRBD1. CDR1 and CDR2 from the germline V gene are KGHSY and FQNENV. The CDR3 extends over 17 amino acids. V lost 0 bases, J lost 6 bases, and 11 bases stayed unmatched. The CDR3 region is CASSQSRRDREAQPQHF. CDR3 DNA sequence: TGTGCCAGCAGCCAATCTAGGCGCGACAGGGAGGCTCAGCCCCAGCATTTT.

The chain uses TRBV27 and TRBJ1-4; 9 bases match TRBD1. The V segment lost 5 bases and the J segment 7 bases; nucleotides outside the gene matches: 8. Per the germline V gene, CDR1 is MNHEY and CDR2 is SMNVEV (reference sequence). The CDR3 loop spans 15 amino acids. The CDR3, as DNA: TGTGCCAGCAGTAATCCGGGACAGGGTTCTGAAAAACTGTTTTTT. Amino acid sequence: CASSNPGQGSEKLFF.

The V and J genes are TRBV20-1 and TRBJ1-1; D unresolved. The germline V and J ends were trimmed by 2 bases and 7 bases, with 5 bases remaining between them. The CDR3 is 10 amino acids. The germline V gene encodes CDR1 DFQATT and CDR2 SNEGSKA (reference sequence). CDR3 amino acids: CSARQVEAFF. The CDR3 region has the DNA TGCAGTGCTAGACAGGTTGAAGCTTTCTTT.

The genes are TRBV19 and TRBJ2-5, with TRBD1 matching over 9 bases. The CDR3 is made up of 13 amino acids. From germline, CDR1 is LNHDA and CDR2 SQIVND (reference sequence). V was clipped by 6 bases and J by 3 bases; unmatched bases: 2. CDR3 sequence: CASSGTGKETQYF. CDR3 coding DNA: TGTGCCAGTAGCGGGACAGGGAAAGAGACCCAGTACTTC.

The gene calls are TRBV7-2 and TRBJ1-6, with D uncertain. The CDR3 totals 13 residues. Trimming cost V 1 base and J 15 bases, with 13 bases left between them. Germline lookup yields CDR1 SGHTA and CDR2 FQGNSA. As DNA, the CDR3 is TGTGCCAGCAGCTTAGAGCGGTGGGATCTCCTCCACTTT. This gives the protein CASSLERWDLLHF. The full variable domain, in which reference TRBV7-2 and TRBJ1-6 provide the parts outside the CDR3, is GAGVSQSPSNKVTEKGKDVELRCDPISGHTALYWYRQSLGQGLEFLIYFQGNSAPDKSGLPSDRFSAERTGGSVSTLTIQRTQQEDSAVYLCASSLERWDLLHFGNGTRLTVT.

The rearrangement uses TRBV5-6 and TRBJ2-6; unclear D gene. V lost 1 base, J lost 4 bases, and 3 bases lay in between. Germline CDR1 reads SGHDT; CDR2 reads YYEEEE. The CDR3 totals 13 residues. The CDR3 sequence: CASSLLGANVLTF. As DNA, the CDR3 is TGTGCCAGCAGCTTGTTAGGGGCCAACGTCCTGACTTTC.

This clone has more than one count but fewer than ten. The rearrangement uses TRBV5-4 and TRBJ2-1; 10 bases fit TRBD2. The CDR3 consists of 16 residues. V gave up 0 bases and J gave up 5 bases; unmatched junction bases: 5. Germline CDR1 is SGHNT and CDR2 is YYREEE (reference sequence). CDR3 residues: CASSLGSGRADNEQFF. In DNA, the CDR3 is TGTGCCAGCAGCTTGGGGAGCGGGAGGGCCGACAATGAGCAGTTCTTC.

The chain is built from TRBV5-1 and TRBJ1-6, with D perhaps matching TRBD1 (5 bases). Germline V gene sequence: CDR1 SGHRS, CDR2 YFSETQ. V gave up 0 bases and J gave up 10 bases, with 11 bases separating them. The CDR3 is 14 amino acids. Here the CDR3 reads CASSLGPTESPLHF. CDR3 DNA sequence: TGCGCCAGCAGCTTGGGTCCGACAGAGTCACCCCTCCACTTT.

The V call is TRBV2, the J call TRBJ2-5, with 8 positions matching TRBD1. The V and J ends lost 5 bases and 7 bases, in that order; junction bases with no gene match: 15. CDR3 length: 16 residues. Germline V gene sequence: CDR1 SNHLY, CDR2 FYNNEI. The CDR3 loop is CASSKGQGARDGTQYF. CDR3 in DNA: TGTGCCAGCAGTAAGGGGCAGGGGGCGAGAGATGGGACCCAGTACTTC.

This rearrangement joins TRBV19 to TRBJ1-5, with D tentatively TRBD1 (6 bases). V lost 4 bases, J lost 7 bases, and 14 bases lay in between. Germline-derived CDR1 and CDR2 are LNHDA and SQIVND (reference sequence). The length of the CDR3 is 14 residues. The DNA for the CDR3 is TGTGCCAGTAGTAGCCCGGACAGTTCCCAGCCCCAGCATTTT. Protein sequence: CASSSPDSSQPQHF.

The chain combines TRBV6-5 with TRBJ1-2, with 7 bases identical to TRBD1. The CDR3 covers 15 residues. V lost 4 bases and J lost 2; bases outside the gene matches: 7. Germline V gives CDR1 MNHEY, CDR2 SVGAGI. The CDR3 spells CASSSGGHGNYGYTF. The CDR3 DNA follows: TGTGCCAGCAGTTCAGGGGGGCATGGAAACTATGGCTACACCTTC.

The chain carries TRBV5-1 and TRBJ2-2; weak D call: TRBD1 (5 bases). The CDR3 loop spans 15 amino acids. Germline CDR1 reads SGHRS; CDR2 reads YFSETQ. The V end was cut by 2 bases, the J end by 3 bases, with 11 bases between. The CDR3 region is CASSFRQGYTGELFF. CDR3 nucleotide sequence: TGCGCCAGCAGCTTTCGTCAGGGATACACCGGGGAGCTGTTTTTT.

The gene calls are TRBV9 and TRBJ2-7, with a weak D call TRBD1 (6 bases). CDR1 and CDR2 from the germline V gene are SGDLS and YYNGEE. V lost 3 bases, J lost 0 bases, and 13 bases lay in between. The CDR3 loop spans 15 amino acids. CDR3 residues: CASSETQGSSYEQYF. CDR3 DNA: TGTGCCAGCAGCGAGACACAGGGTTCCTCCTACGAGCAGTACTTC.

This rearrangement joins TRBV11-2 to TRBJ1-2; TRBD1 matches at 9 bases. CDR1 is SGHAT and CDR2 is FQNNGV in the germline V gene. V lost 8 bases, J lost 4 bases, and 5 bases stayed unmatched. This CDR3 comprises 13 residues. The CDR3 here is CASGGTGSYGYTF. In DNA form, the CDR3 reads TGTGCCAGCGGGGGGACAGGGAGCTATGGCTACACCTTC.

In DNA, the CDR3 is TGTGCCAGCAGTGGACAAGTCTCTGGAAACACCATATATTTT. Protein sequence: CASSGQVSGNTIYF. The V call is TRBV2, the J call TRBJ1-3; D gene unclear. The CDR3 runs to 14 residues. CDR1 and CDR2 (germline): SNHLY, FYNNEI. Trimming removed 4 bases at V and 0 bases at J, with 7 bases between.

The J gene is TRBJ1-1, the V gene TRBV18; a weak D match, TRBD1 (5 bases). Trimming stripped 5 bases from V and 1 base from J, with 11 bases between. This CDR3 region has 14 residues. Looked up from germline, CDR1 is KGHSH and CDR2 is LQKENI. CDR3 residues: CASSSLGGNTEAFF. The CDR3 bases are TGTGCCAGCTCATCTCTGGGGGGGAACACTGAAGCTTTCTTT. The entire variable domain, with the rest obtained from reference TRBV18 and TRBJ1-1, is as follows: NAGVMQNPRHLVRRRGQEARLRCSPMKGHSHVYWYRQLPEEGLKFMVYLQKENIIDESGMPKERFSAEFPKEGPSILRIQQVVRGDSAAYFCASSSLGGNTEAFFGQGTRLTVV.

The genes are TRBV5-6 and TRBJ1-1; D is possibly TRBD1 (6 bases). Germline-derived CDR1 and CDR2 are SGHDT and YYEEEE. The V gene lost 4 bases and the J gene lost 5 bases, with 12 bases spanning the gap. The CDR3 extends over 13 amino acids. The CDR3: CASSVTGWTEAFF. CDR3 DNA sequence: TGTGCCAGCAGCGTAACAGGGTGGACTGAAGCTTTCTTT.

The rearrangement joins TRBV6-5 to TRBJ1-5; a weak D match, TRBD1 (6 bases). There are 14 residues in the CDR3. Germline-derived CDR1 and CDR2 are MNHEY and SVGAGI. The V end lost 2 bases, the J end lost 3 bases, and 8 bases lay between the germline ends. The CDR3 loop reads CASSYDRYNQPQHF. DNA of the CDR3: TGTGCCAGCAGTTACGACAGGTACAATCAGCCCCAGCATTTT.

The V call is TRBV19, the J call TRBJ2-7; 11 bases line up with TRBD2. Germline-derived CDR1 and CDR2 are LNHDA and SQIVND (reference sequence). Trimming took 5 bases from V and 4 from J; bases not matched to a gene: 7. CDR3 length: 15 residues. The CDR3 protein is CASSQGLAEMYEQYF. CDR3 sequence (DNA): TGTGCCAGTAGTCAGGGACTAGCGGAAATGTACGAGCAGTACTTC.

The chain joins TRBV4-1 to TRBJ2-5; 9 bases match TRBD2. V was pared by 9 bases and J by 5 bases, with 16 bases of the junction left unmatched. Germline V gene sequence: CDR1 MGHRA, CDR2 YSYEKL. The CDR3 has 16 amino acids. CDR3 residues: CASKQGLATHTETQYF. The DNA for the CDR3 is TGCGCCAGTAAACAAGGACTAGCGACCCACACGGAGACCCAGTACTTC.

The CDR3 loop reads CASSFGGEVFQPQHF. CDR3 nucleotides: TGTGCCAGCAGTTTTGGGGGGGAAGTATTTCAGCCCCAGCATTTT. The rearrangement joins TRBV28 to TRBJ1-5, with a tentative D call TRBD1 (5 bases). CDR3 length equals 15 residues. From germline, CDR1 is MDHEN and CDR2 SYDVKM. V was shortened by 3 bases and J by 6 bases, with 15 bases between the two germline ends. The full variable domain, completed using reference TRBV28 and TRBJ1-5, is DVKVTQSSRYLVKRTGEKVFLECVQDMDHENMFWYRQDPGLGLRLIYFSYDVKMKEKGDIPEGYSVSREKKERFSLILESASTNQTSMYLCASSFGGEVFQPQHFGDGTRLSIL.

The chain carries TRBV7-6 and TRBJ2-7, with TRBD1 identical over 8 bases. The V segment lost 5 bases and the J segment 4 bases; nucleotides outside the gene matches: 7. CDR3 length equals 14 residues. CDR1 and CDR2 from the germline V gene are SGHVS and FNYEAQ. The CDR3 loop is CASSKHGTGYEQYF. CDR3 DNA sequence: TGTGCCAGCAGCAAGCACGGGACAGGATACGAGCAGTACTTC.

V usage is TRBV27 and J usage is TRBJ2-5, with 13 bases lining up with TRBD2. This CDR3 has 15 amino acids. The germline V gene has CDR1 MNHEY and CDR2 SMNVEV (reference sequence). J was trimmed by 5 bases and V by 6 bases; bases with no gene match: 6. The CDR3: CASRAGTSGTETQYF. The CDR3 region has the DNA TGTGCCAGCAGGGCCGGGACTAGCGGGACGGAGACCCAGTACTTC.